This entry describes one TCR beta chain. Its antigen remains unidentified. No base-level quality is on record; no much larger clone is a single base apart. These data originate in a study of blood T cell repertoires in COVID-19 (TCRdb year 2020). General notes on the study: Collaborator samples came from the United States, Italy and Spain and covered acute and convalescent phases of COVID-19. Where available, HLA class I and class II types were taken from metadata supplied by the sample provider and were not determined by assay-based typing. The repertoires were released in a freely available public database meant as a resource for research on the immune response to SARS-CoV-2. The prospective study material was composed of cDNA or gDNA derived from T cells, B-cell-depleted T cells, or PBMCs. Sample metadata almost always included a de-identified subject ID, COVID-19 status, age in years and sex. Samples came from the ongoing ImmuneRACE study (first 160 participants) plus 1,254 subjects from 6 global collaborators. Subjects who had been exposed to COVID-19, were actively infected with it, or had recovered from it provided the deeply sampled blood TCRbeta repertoires that made up the dataset. Beyond this particular receptor, the publication reports: The amount of clinical and demographic metadata varied by source and participant and was provided uncurated.

Collaborating institutions collected whole blood in K2EDTA tubes following their own protocols. For TCRbeta analysis, collaborators shipped samples in one of three forms: frozen whole blood, isolated PBMCs, or DNA extracted from either of those sample types. The CDR3 covers 16 residues, taking in both the cysteine and the phenylalanine. The only DNA kept is the CDR3, 48 bases in frame from the first base. Germline trimming amounts to 3 bases on V and 1 base on J, with 7 as the count of junction bases outside the gene matches. The germline V gene gives CDR1 as SGDLS and CDR2 as YYNGEE. The immunoSEQ Assay, a bias-controlled multiplex PCR, was used to amplify TCRbeta CDR3 regions from genomic DNA. The original pipeline was this. The number of nucleated cells in each sample was estimated from the amplification of reference gene primers within the assay. To quantify the absolute abundance of each unique TCRbeta CDR3 rearrangement, sequence reads were collapsed and filtered. For each sample, productive Simpson clonality was calculated by taking the square root of Simpson's diversity index across productive rearrangements. TCRdb stores this immuneACCESS table with in-frame sequences only. Part of the clones is absent; in the studies checked, under half of the shortfall reflects unresolved V genes, and no reason is known for the rest. V and J calls and clone size are those listed in that table; D and trimming were worked out from the DNA. In this sample the table shows around 120,000 clones, 60% to 85% of which occur a single time. Around 5.9% of the sample is taken by the ten largest.

The origin of this receptor is a man between 65 and 85 years old with acute or convalescent COVID-19. The chain is assembled from TRBV9 and TRBJ1-3, with 7 middle bases fitting TRBD1. The sample comprised peripheral blood. The sequenced DNA is TGTGCCAGCAGCGGGGGACAGCCAGCGTCTGGAAACACCATATATTTT. Protein translation: CASSGGQPASGNTIYF.